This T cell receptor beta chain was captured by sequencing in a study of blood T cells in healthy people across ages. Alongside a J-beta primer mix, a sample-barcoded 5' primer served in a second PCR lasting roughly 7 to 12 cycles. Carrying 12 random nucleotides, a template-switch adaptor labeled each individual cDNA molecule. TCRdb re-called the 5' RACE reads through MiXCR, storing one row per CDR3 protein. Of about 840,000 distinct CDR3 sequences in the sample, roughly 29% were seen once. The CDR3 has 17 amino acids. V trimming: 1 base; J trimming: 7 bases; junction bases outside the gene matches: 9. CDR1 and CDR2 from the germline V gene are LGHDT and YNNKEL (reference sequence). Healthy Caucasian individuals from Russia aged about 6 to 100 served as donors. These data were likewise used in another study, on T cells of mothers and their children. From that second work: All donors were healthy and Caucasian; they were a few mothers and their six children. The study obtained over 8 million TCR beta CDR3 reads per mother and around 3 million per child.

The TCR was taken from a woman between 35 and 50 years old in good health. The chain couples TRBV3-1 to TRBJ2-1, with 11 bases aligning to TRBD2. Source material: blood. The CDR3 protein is CASSQGIAGGPGNEQFF. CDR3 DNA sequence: TGTGCCAGCAGCCAAGGAATAGCGGGGGGGCCAGGGAATGAGCAGTTCTTC.